A single sample gave rise to the 12 T cell receptor beta chains below, sequenced in a study of T cell responses to AZD1222 COVID-19 vaccine. Repertoires were generated with immunoSEQ multiplex PCR, while TCRdb's copy carries only in-frame clones and drops some. The top ten clones hold around 8.2% of a sample with 120,000 or so clones, approximately 90% of them seen once. The starting material was peripheral blood, obtained 28 days after the second AZD1222 dose. The receptors were sampled from an adult who received the AZD1222 COVID-19 vaccine.

The chain carries TRBV7-9 and TRBJ1-2; 8 bases map to TRBD1. The CDR3 contains 15 residues. V lost 1 base and J lost 4; bases outside the gene matches: 5. Per the germline V gene, CDR1 is SEHNR and CDR2 is FQNEAQ (reference sequence). Written as DNA, the CDR3 is TGTGCCAGCAGCTTAGGTGGGACAGGCATCTATGGCTACACCTTC. The encoded protein is CASSLGGTGIYGYTF.

This clone appeared a few times. This sequence joins TRBV11-2 and TRBJ1-4; TRBD1 might be the D (6 bases). The CDR3 contains 15 residues. The V gene lost 1 base and the J gene lost 5 bases, with 11 bases spanning the gap. Germline lookup yields CDR1 SGHAT and CDR2 FQNNGV. CDR3 DNA: TGTGCCAGCAGCTTAGCGGACAGACCGAATGAAAAACTGTTTTTT. Amino acid sequence: CASSLADRPNEKLFF.

The J gene is TRBJ1-5, the V gene TRBV19; a weak D match, TRBD1 (6 bases). The CDR3 consists of 14 residues. V lost 5 bases to trimming and J lost 6 bases, with 14 bases between them. Germline V CDR1 and CDR2: LNHDA, SQIVND (reference sequence). The CDR3: CASSPRGEGQPQHF. The CDR3 nucleotides are TGTGCCAGTAGTCCCAGGGGTGAGGGTCAGCCCCAGCATTTT.

This chain links TRBV5-5 with TRBJ2-7; the D is unclear. Germline V gene sequence: CDR1 SGHKS, CDR2 YYEKEE (reference sequence). V lost 6 bases and J 0 bases, leaving 13 bases between the germline ends. The CDR3 extends over 14 amino acids. CDR3 bases: TGTGCCAGCATTGCCCATTTAAGCTCCTACGAGCAGTACTTC. Translation: CASIAHLSSYEQYF.

The chain has TRBV9 and TRBJ2-7; no clear D gene. CDR1 and CDR2 (germline): SGDLS, YYNGEE. Trimming pared 0 bases from V and 1 base from J, leaving 8 bases between. This CDR3 is built from 14 residues. The CDR3 DNA follows: TGTGCCAGCAGCGTAGTCCCTTCTTCCTACGAGCAGTACTTC. It translates to CASSVVPSSYEQYF.

The rearrangement uses TRBV5-1 and TRBJ2-4, with 13 bases fitting TRBD2. The germline CDR1 and CDR2 sequences are SGHRS and YFSETQ. This CDR3 contains 17 residues. With V trimmed by 5 bases and J by 7 bases, 12 bases remained unmatched. The CDR3: CASSLTPGLAGYNIQYF. The CDR3, as DNA: TGCGCCAGCAGTTTGACGCCGGGACTAGCGGGATATAACATTCAGTACTTC.

V gene TRBV4-1 combines with J gene TRBJ2-7, with TRBD2 matching over 8 bases. Germline trimming cut 4 bases from V and 1 base from J; bases unmatched to any gene: 18. This CDR3 has 19 amino acids. Looked up from germline, CDR1 is MGHRA and CDR2 is YSYEKL. The CDR3 coding sequence is TGCGCCAGCAGCCCAGCTCTCGGTAGGCCCGGGAGGGGGTCCTACGAGCAGTACTTC. As protein: CASSPALGRPGRGSYEQYF.

The chain is built from TRBV27 and TRBJ1-1, with D uncertain. The CDR3 totals 15 residues. Per the germline V gene, CDR1 is MNHEY and CDR2 is SMNVEV (reference sequence). Trimming took off 1 base at V and 2 bases at J, with 11 bases between the two ends. CDR3: CASSLWPQANTEAFF. CDR3 DNA: TGTGCCAGCAGTTTATGGCCGCAGGCTAACACTGAAGCTTTCTTT.

This clone occurred once. The V gene is TRBV6-4, the J gene TRBJ1-6; a weak D match, TRBD1 (5 bases). This CDR3 region has 15 residues. The V gene lost 3 bases and the J gene lost 8 bases, with 14 bases spanning the gap. The V gene's germline CDR1 is MRHNA and CDR2 SNTAGT. The CDR3, as DNA: TGTGCCAGCAGTGAAACCGGGGTAGGGGATTCACCCCTCCACTTT. Translation gives CASSETGVGDSPLHF.

V gene TRBV7-8 combines with J gene TRBJ2-7, with 7 bases lining up with TRBD1. The CDR3 is made up of 15 amino acids. V lost 2 bases to trimming and J lost 3 bases; unmatched junction nucleotides: 7. The V gene's germline CDR1 is SGHVS and CDR2 FQNEAQ. CDR3 sequence reads: CASSLWGQRYYEQYF. CDR3 coding DNA: TGTGCCAGCAGCTTATGGGGACAGAGGTACTACGAGCAGTACTTC.

V is TRBV28 and J is TRBJ2-3; D is undetermined. Trimming pared 6 bases from V and 1 base from J, leaving 8 bases between. The CDR3 has 13 residues. Per germline, CDR1 MDHEN and CDR2 SYDVKM. The CDR3 sequence is CASRLRGTDTQYF. The CDR3 nucleotides read TGTGCCAGCAGACTCCGGGGCACAGATACGCAGTATTTT.

The chain joins TRBV12-3 or TRBV12-4 to TRBJ2-7; no definite D call. This CDR3 spans 13 amino acids. Trimming pared 1 base from V and 1 base from J, leaving 5 bases between. CDR3 nucleotide sequence: TGTGCCAGCAGTTTAGGGGGTTCCTACGAGCAGTACTTC. Encoded protein: CASSLGGSYEQYF.